This T cell receptor beta chain was identified during a study of blood T cell repertoires in COVID-19. About the study: There were acute and convalescent COVID-19 samples, and they came from the United States, Italy and Spain. Sources were T cells, B-cell-depleted T cells, or PBMCs; the material itself was cDNA or gDNA.

In the source study's methods: Amplification with reference gene primers provided the estimates of nucleated cell counts. Some clones are missing from TCRdb's copy, which holds only in-frame ones; the method was immunoSEQ multiplex PCR. That table gives V, J and clone size, and the DNA gave D and trimming. Among tens of thousands of clones listed, approximately 90% were seen once. There are 15 residues in the CDR3. The germline V gene has CDR1 SGHDT and CDR2 YYEEEE. V lost 0 bases and J lost 7; bases outside the gene matches: 6. This clone showed up just a few times. Material for sequencing was peripheral blood. This chain links TRBV5-6 with TRBJ1-4; 7 nucleotides align to TRBD1. The receptor was isolated from a man aged 65-85 years with active or convalescent COVID-19. In nucleotides, the CDR3 is TGTGCCAGCAGCTTGGTGGCAGGGGGAGCTGAAAAACTGTTTTTT. Translated: CASSLVAGGAEKLFF. Combining the CDR3 with reference TRBV5-6 and TRBJ1-4 gives the whole variable domain DAGVTQSPTHLIKTRGQQVTLRCSPKSGHDTVSWYQQALGQGPQFIFQYYEEEERQRGNFPDRFSGHQFPNYSSELNVNALLLGDSALYLCASSLVAGGAEKLFFGSGTQLSVL.